These 9 T cell receptor beta chains were sequenced from one sample in a study of shared clonotypes between healthy human individuals. Data came from immunoSEQ multiplex PCR; TCRdb stores just in-frame clones and leaves some out. Altogether about 690,000 clones are present, around 91% being singletons, with the ten largest covering less than 40%. Source material: memory CD8+ T cells from PBMCs. Subset meaning: CD45RO+ cells pooled with CCR7-negative TemRA cells. The receptors originated from a man younger than 35 in good health. Some clones in this sample may be carry-over from other donors' samples.

The chain recombines TRBV10-3 with TRBJ2-2, with TRBD1 matching 10 bases. The CDR3 consists of 17 residues. The V and J ends lost 6 bases and 6 bases, in that order; junction bases with no gene match: 13. Germline CDR1 is ENHRY and CDR2 is SYGVKD. The CDR3 reads CAISPVLGQGLAGELFF. CDR3 sequence (DNA): TGTGCCATCAGCCCGGTCTTGGGACAGGGGTTGGCCGGGGAGCTGTTTTTT.

This clone was detected once. The chain combines TRBV2 with TRBJ2-7; 13 nucleotides agree with TRBD2. This CDR3 is 16 amino acids long. Trimming cost V 7 bases and J 0 bases; bases outside gene matches: 6. The V gene's germline CDR1 is SNHLY and CDR2 FYNNEI. The CDR3 spells CASTVTSGGSSYEQYF. Here the CDR3 DNA reads TGTGCCAGCACCGTGACTAGCGGGGGGAGCTCCTACGAGCAGTACTTC.

This sequence joins TRBV19 and TRBJ2-2, with 7 bases matching TRBD1. V dropped 3 bases and J dropped 3; count of bases not matched to a gene: 4. This CDR3 has 15 residues. Germline loops: CDR1 LNHDA, CDR2 SQIVND (reference sequence). This CDR3 is CASSIGDRHTGELFF. DNA for the CDR3: TGTGCCAGTAGTATTGGGGACAGACACACCGGGGAGCTGTTTTTT.

The chain uses TRBV30 and TRBJ2-7; 8 bases are shared with TRBD1. V gave up 2 bases and J gave up 7 bases; unmatched junction bases: 10. This CDR3 region has 14 residues. Germline CDR1 reads GTSNPN; CDR2 reads SVGIG (reference sequence). The CDR3 coding sequence is TGTGCCTGGAGTATCGGAGCAGGGGGCGGGGAGCAGTACTTC. Translating it yields CAWSIGAGGGEQYF.

The chain combines TRBV4-2 with TRBJ2-3; a weak D match, TRBD2 (5 bases). In germline, CDR1 is LGHNA, CDR2 YNFKEQ. V lost 4 bases, J lost 4 bases, and 18 bases lay in between. The CDR3 spans 16 residues. The CDR3 DNA follows: TGTGCCAGCAGCCGAAGGACGGAGGCCGGGGCAGATACGCAGTATTTT. Encoded protein: CASSRRTEAGADTQYF.

The rearrangement links TRBV19 to TRBJ2-1; D may match TRBD1 or TRBD2 (5 bases each). Germline V lookup: CDR1 LNHDA, CDR2 SQIVND (reference sequence). V was cut by 3 bases and J by 1 base, with 13 bases left in between. The CDR3 sequence is 16 residues long. The CDR3 here is CASSIRDGRSYNEQFF. As DNA, the CDR3 is TGTGCCAGTAGTATTCGGGACGGGCGGTCCTACAATGAGCAGTTCTTC.

The genes are TRBV7-2 and TRBJ2-7; TRBD1 agrees at 10 bases. There are 14 residues in the CDR3. V lost 0 bases and J lost 6; bases outside the gene matches: 2. Per the germline V gene, CDR1 is SGHTA and CDR2 is FQGNSA. The CDR3 sequence: CASSLAGTGVEQYF. Written as DNA, the CDR3 is TGTGCCAGCAGCTTAGCCGGGACAGGGGTCGAGCAGTACTTC. Based on the CDR3 plus reference TRBV7-2 and TRBJ2-7, the full variable domain is GAGVSQSPSNKVTEKGKDVELRCDPISGHTALYWYRQSLGQGLEFLIYFQGNSAPDKSGLPSDRFSAERTGGSVSTLTIQRTQQEDSAVYLCASSLAGTGVEQYFGPGTRLTVT.

V usage is TRBV9 and J usage is TRBJ2-3; D unclear. The CDR3 is made up of 12 amino acids. Trimming pared 2 bases from V and 2 bases from J, leaving 3 bases between. Germline CDR1 and CDR2: SGDLS and YYNGEE. The CDR3 loop reads CASSVHTDTQYF. In DNA form, the CDR3 reads TGTGCCAGCAGCGTCCACACAGATACGCAGTATTTT.

This chain uses TRBV7-8 with TRBJ1-5; a weak D match, TRBD1 (5 bases). Germline V gives CDR1 SGHVS, CDR2 FQNEAQ. This CDR3 contains 17 residues. Trimming shortened V by 2 bases and J by 3 bases, and 17 bases separated the two germline ends. The CDR3 region has the DNA TGTGCCAGCAGCTTATATCAGGGTAGTAATACCAATCAGCCCCAGCATTTT. It codes for CASSLYQGSNTNQPQHF.